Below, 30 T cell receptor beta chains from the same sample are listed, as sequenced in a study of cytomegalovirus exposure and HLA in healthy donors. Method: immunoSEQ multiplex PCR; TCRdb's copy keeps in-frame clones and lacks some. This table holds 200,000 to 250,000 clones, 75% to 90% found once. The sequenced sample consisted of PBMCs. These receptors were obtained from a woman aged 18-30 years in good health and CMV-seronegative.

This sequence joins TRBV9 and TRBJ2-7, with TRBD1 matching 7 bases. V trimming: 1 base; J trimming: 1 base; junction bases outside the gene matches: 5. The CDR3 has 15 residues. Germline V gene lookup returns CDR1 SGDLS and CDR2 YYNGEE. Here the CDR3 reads CASSVTGQPSYEQYF. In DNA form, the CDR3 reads TGTGCCAGCAGCGTAACGGGACAGCCTTCCTACGAGCAGTACTTC. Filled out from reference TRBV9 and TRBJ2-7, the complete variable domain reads DSGVTQTPKHLITATGQRVTLRCSPRSGDLSVYWYQQSLDQGLQFLIQYYNGEERAKGNILERFSAQQFPDLHSELNLSSLELGDSALYFCASSVTGQPSYEQYFGPGTRLTVT.

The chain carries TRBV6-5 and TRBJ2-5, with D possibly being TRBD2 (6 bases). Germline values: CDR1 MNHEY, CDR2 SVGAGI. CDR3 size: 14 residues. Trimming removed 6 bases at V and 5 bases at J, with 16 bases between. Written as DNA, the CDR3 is TGTGCCAGCAGCCCAATCCGGGCGGGGGAGACCCAGTACTTC. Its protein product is CASSPIRAGETQYF.

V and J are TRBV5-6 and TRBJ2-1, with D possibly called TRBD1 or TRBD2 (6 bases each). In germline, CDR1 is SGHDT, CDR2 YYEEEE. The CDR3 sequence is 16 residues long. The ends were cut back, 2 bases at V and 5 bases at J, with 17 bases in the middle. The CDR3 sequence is CASSLLGGTPNNEQFF. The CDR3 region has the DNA TGTGCCAGCAGCTTACTTGGGGGGACACCCAACAATGAGCAGTTCTTC.

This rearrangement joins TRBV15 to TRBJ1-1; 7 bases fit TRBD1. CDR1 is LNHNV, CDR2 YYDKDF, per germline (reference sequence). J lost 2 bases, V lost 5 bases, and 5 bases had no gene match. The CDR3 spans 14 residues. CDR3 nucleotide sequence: TGTGCCACCAGCCCACGGACAGGCAACACTGAAGCTTTCTTT. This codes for CATSPRTGNTEAFF.

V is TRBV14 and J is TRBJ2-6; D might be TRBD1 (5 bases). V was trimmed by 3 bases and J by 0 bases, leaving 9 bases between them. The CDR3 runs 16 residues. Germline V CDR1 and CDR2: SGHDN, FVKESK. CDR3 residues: CASSHLGVSGANVLTF. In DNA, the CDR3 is TGTGCCAGCAGCCATCTAGGGGTCTCTGGGGCCAACGTCCTGACTTTC. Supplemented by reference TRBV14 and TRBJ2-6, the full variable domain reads EAGVTQFPSHSVIEKGQTVTLRCDPISGHDNLYWYRRVMGKEIKFLLHFVKESKQDESGMPNNRFLAERTGGTYSTLKVQPAELEDSGVYFCASSHLGVSGANVLTFGAGSRLTVL.

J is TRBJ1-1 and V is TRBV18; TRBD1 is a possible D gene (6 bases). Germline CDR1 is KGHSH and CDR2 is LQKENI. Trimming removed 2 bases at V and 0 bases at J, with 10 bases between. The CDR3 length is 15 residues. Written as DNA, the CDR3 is TGTGCCAGCTCACCAAAGCAGGGGTTGAACACTGAAGCTTTCTTT. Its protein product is CASSPKQGLNTEAFF.

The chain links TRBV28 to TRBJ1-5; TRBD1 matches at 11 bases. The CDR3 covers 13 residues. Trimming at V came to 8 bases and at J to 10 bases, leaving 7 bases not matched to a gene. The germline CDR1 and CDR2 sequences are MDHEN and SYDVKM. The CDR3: CASRTGQGDPQHF. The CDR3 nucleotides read TGTGCCAGCCGGACGGGACAGGGGGACCCCCAGCATTTT.

DNA for the CDR3: TGTGCCAGCAGCTTCGGACTAGGGGACACCGGGGAGCTGTTTTTT. This codes for CASSFGLGDTGELFF. The chain employs TRBV13 and TRBJ2-2; 7 bases agree with TRBD2. The CDR3 loop spans 15 amino acids. Trimming at V came to 3 bases and at J to 3 bases, leaving 4 bases not matched to a gene. Germline CDR1 reads PRHDT; CDR2 reads FYEKMQ (reference sequence). The full variable domain, in which reference TRBV13 and TRBJ2-2 provide the parts outside the CDR3, is AAGVIQSPRHLIKEKRETATLKCYPIPRHDTVYWYQQGPGQDPQFLISFYEKMQSDKGSIPDRFSAQQFSDYHSELNMSSLELGDSALYFCASSFGLGDTGELFFGEGSRLTVL.

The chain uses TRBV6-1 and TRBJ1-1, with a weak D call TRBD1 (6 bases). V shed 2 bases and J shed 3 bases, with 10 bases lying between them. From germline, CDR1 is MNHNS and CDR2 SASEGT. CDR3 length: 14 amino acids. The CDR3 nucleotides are TGTGCCAGCAGTGAACTGGGGGCTGACACTGAAGCTTTCTTT. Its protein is CASSELGADTEAFF.

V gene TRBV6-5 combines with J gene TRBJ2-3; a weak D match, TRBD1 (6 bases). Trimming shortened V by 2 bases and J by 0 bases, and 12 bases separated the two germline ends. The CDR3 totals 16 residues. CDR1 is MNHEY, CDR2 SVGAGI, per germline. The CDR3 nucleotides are TGTGCCAGCAGTTACAACAGGGTCCTTAGCACAGATACGCAGTATTTT. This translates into CASSYNRVLSTDTQYF.

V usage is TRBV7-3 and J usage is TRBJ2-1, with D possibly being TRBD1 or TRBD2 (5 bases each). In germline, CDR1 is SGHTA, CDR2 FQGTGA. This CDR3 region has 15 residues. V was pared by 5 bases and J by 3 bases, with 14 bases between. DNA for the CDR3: TGTGCCAGCAGCCACGGGGCAGCTTACTACAATGAGCAGTTCTTC. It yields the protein CASSHGAAYYNEQFF.

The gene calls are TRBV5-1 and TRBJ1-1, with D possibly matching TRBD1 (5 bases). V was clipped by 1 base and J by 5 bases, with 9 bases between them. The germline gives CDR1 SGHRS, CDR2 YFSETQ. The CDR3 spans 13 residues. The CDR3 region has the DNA TGCGCCAGCAGCTTGATCGGGGGGACTGAAGCTTTCTTT. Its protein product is CASSLIGGTEAFF.

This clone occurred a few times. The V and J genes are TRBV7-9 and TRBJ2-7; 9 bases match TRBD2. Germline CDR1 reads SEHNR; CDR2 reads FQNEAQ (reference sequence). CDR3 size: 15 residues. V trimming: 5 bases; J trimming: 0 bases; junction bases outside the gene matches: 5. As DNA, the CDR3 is TGTGCCAGCAGCCCACCGACTAGCGGCTCCTACGAGCAGTACTTC. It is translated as CASSPPTSGSYEQYF.

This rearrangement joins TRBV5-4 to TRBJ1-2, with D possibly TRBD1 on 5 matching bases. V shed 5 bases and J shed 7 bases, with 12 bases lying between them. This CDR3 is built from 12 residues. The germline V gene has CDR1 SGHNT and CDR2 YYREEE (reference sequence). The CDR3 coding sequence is TGTGCCAGCAGTTACAGGAGTGGTGGCTACACCTTC. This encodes CASSYRSGGYTF. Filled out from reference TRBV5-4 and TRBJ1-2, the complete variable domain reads ETGVTQSPTHLIKTRGQQVTLRCSSQSGHNTVSWYQQALGQGPQFIFQYYREEENGRGNFPPRFSGLQFPNYSSELNVNALELDDSALYLCASSYRSGGYTFGSGTRLTVV.

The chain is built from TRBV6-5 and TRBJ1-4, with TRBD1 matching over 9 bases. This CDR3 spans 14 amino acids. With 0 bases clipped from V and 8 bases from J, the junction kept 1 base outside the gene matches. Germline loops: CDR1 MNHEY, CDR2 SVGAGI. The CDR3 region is CASSYSTGGEKLFF. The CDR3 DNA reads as TGTGCCAGCAGTTACTCGACAGGGGGGGAAAAACTGTTTTTT.

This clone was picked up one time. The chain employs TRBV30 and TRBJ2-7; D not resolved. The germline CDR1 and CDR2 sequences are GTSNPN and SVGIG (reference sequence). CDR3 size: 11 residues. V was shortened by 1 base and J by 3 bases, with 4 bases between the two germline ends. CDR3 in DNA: TGTGCCTGGAGTGGTCACTACGAGCAGTACTTC. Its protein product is CAWSGHYEQYF.

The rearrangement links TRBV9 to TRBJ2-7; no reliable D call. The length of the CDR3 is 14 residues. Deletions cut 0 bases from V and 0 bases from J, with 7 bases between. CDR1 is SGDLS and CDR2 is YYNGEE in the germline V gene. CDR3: CASSVGLTSYEQYF. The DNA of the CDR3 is TGTGCCAGCAGCGTAGGTCTCACCTCCTACGAGCAGTACTTC.

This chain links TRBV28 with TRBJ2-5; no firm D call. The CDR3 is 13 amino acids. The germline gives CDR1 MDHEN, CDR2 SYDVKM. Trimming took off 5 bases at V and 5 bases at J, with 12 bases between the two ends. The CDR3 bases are TGTGCCAGCAGTCTCGGAGTACCCGAGACCCAGTACTTC. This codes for CASSLGVPETQYF.

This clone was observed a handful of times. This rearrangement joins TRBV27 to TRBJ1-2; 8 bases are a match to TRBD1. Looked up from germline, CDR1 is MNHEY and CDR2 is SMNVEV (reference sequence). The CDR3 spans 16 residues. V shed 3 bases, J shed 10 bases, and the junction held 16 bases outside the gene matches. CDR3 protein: CASSFHRDRPPLNYTF. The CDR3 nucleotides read TGTGCCAGCAGTTTTCACCGGGACAGGCCTCCTTTAAACTACACCTTC.

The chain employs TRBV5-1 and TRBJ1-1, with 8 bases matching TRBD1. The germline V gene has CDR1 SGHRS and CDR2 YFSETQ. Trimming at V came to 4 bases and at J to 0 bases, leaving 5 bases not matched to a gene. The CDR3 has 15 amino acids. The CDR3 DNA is TGCGCCAGCAGCCCGACAGGGGTTATGAACACTGAAGCTTTCTTT. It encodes CASSPTGVMNTEAFF.

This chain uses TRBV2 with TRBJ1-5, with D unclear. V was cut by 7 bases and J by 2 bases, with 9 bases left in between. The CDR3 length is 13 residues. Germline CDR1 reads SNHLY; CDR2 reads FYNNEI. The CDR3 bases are TGTGCCAGCAATGGAGACGGCAATCAGCCCCAGCATTTT. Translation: CASNGDGNQPQHF.

The DNA of the CDR3 is TGTGCCAGCAGTTACTCGTCGGAACTCTACAATGAGCAGTTCTTC. The encoded protein is CASSYSSELYNEQFF. J is TRBJ2-1 and V is TRBV6-6; no firm D call. The CDR3 is 15 residues long. The V end was cut by 0 bases, the J end by 3 bases, with 9 bases between. Germline V gene lookup returns CDR1 MNHNY and CDR2 SVGAGI (reference sequence).

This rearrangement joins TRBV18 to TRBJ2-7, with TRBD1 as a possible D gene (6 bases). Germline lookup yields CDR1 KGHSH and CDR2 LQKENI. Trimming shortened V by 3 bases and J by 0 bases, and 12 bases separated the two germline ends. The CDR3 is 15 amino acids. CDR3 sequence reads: CASSPTGASSYEQYF. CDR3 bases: TGTGCCAGCTCACCGACAGGTGCTAGCTCCTACGAGCAGTACTTC.

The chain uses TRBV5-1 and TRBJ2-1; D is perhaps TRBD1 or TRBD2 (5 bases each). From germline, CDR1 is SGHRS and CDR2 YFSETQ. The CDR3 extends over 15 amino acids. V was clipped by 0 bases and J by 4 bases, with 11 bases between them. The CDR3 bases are TGCGCCAGCAGCTTGGGGGACGGACGGTACAATGAGCAGTTCTTC. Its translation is CASSLGDGRYNEQFF.

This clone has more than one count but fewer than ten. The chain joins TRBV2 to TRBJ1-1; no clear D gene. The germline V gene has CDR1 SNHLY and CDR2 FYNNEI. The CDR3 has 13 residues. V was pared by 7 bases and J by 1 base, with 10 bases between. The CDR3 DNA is TGTGCCAGCACCGGCTCAGGGAACACTGAAGCTTTCTTT. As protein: CASTGSGNTEAFF.

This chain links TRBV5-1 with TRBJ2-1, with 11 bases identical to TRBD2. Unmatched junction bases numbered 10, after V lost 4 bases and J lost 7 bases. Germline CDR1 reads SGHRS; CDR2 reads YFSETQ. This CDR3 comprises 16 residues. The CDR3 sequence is CASSLLTSGRGNEQFF. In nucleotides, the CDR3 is TGCGCCAGCAGCCTCCTAACTAGCGGGAGAGGAAATGAGCAGTTCTTC.

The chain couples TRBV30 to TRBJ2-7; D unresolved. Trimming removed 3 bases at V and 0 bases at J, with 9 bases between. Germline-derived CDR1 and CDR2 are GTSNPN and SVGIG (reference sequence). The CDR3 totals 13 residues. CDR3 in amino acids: CAWRSQSSYEQYF. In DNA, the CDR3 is TGTGCCTGGAGATCCCAGAGCTCCTACGAGCAGTACTTC.

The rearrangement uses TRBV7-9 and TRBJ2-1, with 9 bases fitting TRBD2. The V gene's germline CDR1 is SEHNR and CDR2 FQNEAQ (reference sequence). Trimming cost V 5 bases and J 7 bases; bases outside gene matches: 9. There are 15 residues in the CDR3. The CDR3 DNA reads TGTGCCAGCAGCCCGAAGAGCGGGAGGATTAATGAGCAGTTCTTC. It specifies CASSPKSGRINEQFF.

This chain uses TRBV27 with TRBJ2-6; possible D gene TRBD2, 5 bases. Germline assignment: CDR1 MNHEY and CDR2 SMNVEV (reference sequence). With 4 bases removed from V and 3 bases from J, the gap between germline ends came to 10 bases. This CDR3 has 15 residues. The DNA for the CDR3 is TGTGCCAGCAGTTCGGGGTTTCGTGGGGCCAACGTCCTGACTTTC. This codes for CASSSGFRGANVLTF.

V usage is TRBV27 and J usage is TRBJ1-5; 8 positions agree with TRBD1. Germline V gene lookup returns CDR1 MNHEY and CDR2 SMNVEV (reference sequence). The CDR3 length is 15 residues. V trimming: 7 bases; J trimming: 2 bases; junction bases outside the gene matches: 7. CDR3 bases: TGTGCCAGCAACGACAGGGGAGGCGGCAATCAGCCCCAGCATTTT. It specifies CASNDRGGGNQPQHF.